The clone carrying this T cell receptor (beta chain) was counted at least ten times. TCRdb ran MiXCR on the RT-PCR reads and lists one entry per CDR3 protein. Of hundreds of thousands of distinct CDR3 sequences listed, 14% are singletons. The germline V and J ends were trimmed by 7 bases and 5 bases, with 14 bases remaining between them. CDR1 SQVTM and CDR2 ANQGSEA come from the germline V gene. The CDR3 is 12 amino acids. This chain joins TRBV29-1 and TRBJ2-5, with TRBD1 as a possible D gene (7 bases). Sequenced: memory CD4+ T cells from blood. The receptor was isolated from a female donor in good health, serving as a healthy control. CDR3 nucleotides: TGCAGCGGTTTCCAGGGGGGCGAGACCCAGTACTTC. It translates to CSGFQGGETQYF.